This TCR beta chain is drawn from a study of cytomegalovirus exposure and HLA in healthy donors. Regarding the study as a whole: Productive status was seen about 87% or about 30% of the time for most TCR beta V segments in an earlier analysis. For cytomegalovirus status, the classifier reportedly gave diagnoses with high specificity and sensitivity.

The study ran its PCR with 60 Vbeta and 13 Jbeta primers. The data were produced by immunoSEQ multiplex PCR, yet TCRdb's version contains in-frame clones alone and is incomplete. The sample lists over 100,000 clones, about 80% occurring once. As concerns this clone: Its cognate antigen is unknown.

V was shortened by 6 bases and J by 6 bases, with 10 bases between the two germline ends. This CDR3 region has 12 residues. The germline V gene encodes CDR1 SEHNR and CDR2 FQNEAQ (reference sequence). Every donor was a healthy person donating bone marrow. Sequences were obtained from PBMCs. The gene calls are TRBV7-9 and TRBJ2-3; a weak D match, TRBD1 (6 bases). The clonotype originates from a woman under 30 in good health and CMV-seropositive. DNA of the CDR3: TGTGCCAGCAGGGGGGCCGGGGATACGCAGTATTTT. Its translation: CASRGAGDTQYF.